These 4 T cell receptor beta chains share one sample of origin, sequenced in a study of cytomegalovirus exposure and HLA in healthy donors. With 60 Vbeta and 13 Jbeta primers, the PCR was carried out. Libraries were prepared by immunoSEQ multiplex PCR; TCRdb keeps only in-frame clonotypes and omits some of them. This sample carries 150,000 or so clones, more than 75% of them seen once, and the ten largest clones take around 2.5%. The specimen was PBMCs. Receptor source: a man aged 45 to 65 in good health and CMV-seronegative.

The chain is built from TRBV11-2 and TRBJ1-2; no reliable D call. This CDR3 has 14 amino acids. The germline gives CDR1 SGHAT, CDR2 FQNNGV. Between the trimmed V and J ends, which lost 4 bases and 2 bases, there was a span of 11 bases. This CDR3 is CASSWRDGNYGYTF. The CDR3, as DNA: TGTGCCAGCAGCTGGAGAGACGGGAACTATGGCTACACCTTC.

The rearrangement links TRBV18 to TRBJ1-1, with TRBD1 matching over 9 bases. V trimming: 6 bases; J trimming: 1 base; junction bases outside the gene matches: 3. Germline assignment: CDR1 KGHSH and CDR2 LQKENI. The CDR3 is 14 amino acids. The CDR3 loop reads CASSGTGKNTEAFF. In nucleotides, the CDR3 is TGTGCCAGCTCTGGGACAGGGAAGAACACTGAAGCTTTCTTT.

This clone was observed a handful of times. V and J are TRBV7-9 and TRBJ1-1; no reliable D call. The CDR3 covers 14 residues. V was cut by 4 bases and J by 4 bases, with 13 bases left in between. From germline, CDR1 is SEHNR and CDR2 FQNEAQ (reference sequence). The CDR3 DNA reads as TGTGCCAGCAGCTGGGCCTCCCTGGGCACTGAAGCTTTCTTT. Amino acid sequence: CASSWASLGTEAFF.

J is TRBJ1-5 and V is TRBV19; 7 positions match TRBD1. The length of the CDR3 is 18 residues. The ends lost 5 bases at V and 0 bases at J; junction bases unmatched: 13. Per germline, CDR1 LNHDA and CDR2 SQIVND (reference sequence). The CDR3 nucleotides are TGTGCCAGTAGTTCGGCCAGGGACAGAAGATATAGCAATCAGCCCCAGCATTTT. It translates to CASSSARDRRYSNQPQHF. The entire variable domain, with the rest obtained from reference TRBV19 and TRBJ1-5, is as follows: DGGITQSPKYLFRKEGQNVTLSCEQNLNHDAMYWYRQDPGQGLRLIYYSQIVNDFQKGDIAEGYSVSREKKESFPLTVTSAQKNPTAFYLCASSSARDRRYSNQPQHFGDGTRLSIL.